A selection of T cell receptor beta chains follows, all from one sample in a study of CD4 T cells in relation to SARS-CoV-2 and coronaviruses. The table came from immunoSEQ multiplex PCR; TCRdb's copy has only in-frame clones and leaves some out. The sample lists 35,000 to 45,000 clones; roughly 88% were seen once. The sample was memory CD4+ T cells from PBMCs. The source is an adult with COVID-19. Each CDR3 is given with its conserved first and last residue. Fields, in order: V gene, D gene, clone size, J gene, CDR3 protein, CDR3 DNA. A D gene is named only where the DNA matches it firmly. A clone size is listed for some rows: how often the clone was seen (once, few, many), or a class if it is expanded.

TRBV6-5,NA,once,TRBJ1-2,CASSQGSWGYTF,TGTGCCAGCAGCCAAGGTTCATGGGGCTACACCTTC
TRBV5-5,NA,NA,TRBJ2-5,CASSPNGYWTQYF,TGTGCCAGCAGCCCGAACGGGTATTGGACCCAGTACTTC
TRBV19,NA,NA,TRBJ1-3,CASSIERGNTIYF,TGTGCCAGTAGTATCGAAAGGGGAAACACCATATATTTT
TRBV5-1,NA,NA,TRBJ2-7,CASSLGQGGDEQYF,TGCGCCAGCAGCTTGGGTCAGGGGGGCGACGAGCAGTACTTC
TRBV4-2,NA,NA,TRBJ2-5,CASSQAGRETQYF,TGTGCCAGCAGCCAAGCCGGGCGAGAGACCCAGTACTTC
TRBV5-1,TRBD2,NA,TRBJ2-1,CASSTNSGGHYNEQFF,TGCGCCAGCAGCACAAACAGCGGGGGACACTACAATGAGCAGTTCTTC
TRBV10-1,NA,NA,TRBJ2-4,CASSQGAKNIQYF,TGCGCCAGCAGCCAGGGGGCCAAAAACATTCAGTACTTC
TRBV5-1,NA,NA,TRBJ2-3,CASSLRAGATTDTQYF,TGCGCCAGCAGCTTGAGGGCGGGGGCCACCACAGATACGCAGTATTTT
TRBV7-2,NA,NA,TRBJ1-1,CASSLRQTMNTEAFF,TGTGCCAGCTCCTTAAGACAGACGATGAACACTGAAGCTTTCTTT
TRBV5-1,NA,NA,TRBJ2-2,CASSLGQENTGELFF,TGCGCCAGCAGCTTGGGGCAGGAGAACACCGGGGAGCTGTTTTTT
TRBV10-3,TRBD1,NA,TRBJ2-2,CAISEAGQDTGELFF,TGTGCCATCAGTGAGGCCGGACAGGACACCGGGGAGCTGTTTTTT
TRBV5-1,TRBD2,once,TRBJ2-1,CASRWGTSGGAGDEQFF,TGCGCCAGCAGATGGGGGACTAGCGGGGGGGCTGGAGATGAGCAGTTCTTC